This is a list of T cell receptor beta chains from one sample in a study of blood T cell repertoires in COVID-19. This table comes from immunoSEQ multiplex PCR, and its TCRdb copy is limited to in-frame clones, with some not included. The sample holds about 210,000 clones, 85% seen once. The sequenced sample was peripheral blood. Receptors were obtained from a man in his forties or fifties with COVID-19, enrolled during active disease. CDR3s include the opening cysteine and the closing phenylalanine or tryptophan. D genes are given only for firm matches. The size of a clone is reported for some rows only, either as once, few or many, or as a class for expanded clones.

>TRBJ1-5|TRBV7-9|NA|NA
CASSLGARENQPQHF
TGTGCCAGCAGCTTGGGGGCCCGAGAGAATCAGCCCCAGCATTTT
>TRBJ2-1|TRBV19|NA|NA
CASSIRSGLQSSYNEQFF
TGTGCCAGTAGTATAAGATCGGGTCTTCAGAGCTCCTACAATGAGCAGTTCTTC
>TRBJ2-5|TRBV7-9|NA|NA
CASSRGKETQYF
TGTGCCAGCAGCCGGGGGAAAGAGACCCAGTACTTC
>TRBJ2-7|TRBV7-9|NA|NA
CASSLRGYEQYF
TGTGCCAGCAGCTTAAGAGGGTACGAGCAGTACTTC
>TRBJ2-7|TRBV29-1|TRBD2|NA
CSVETSGGTYEQYF
TGCAGCGTTGAGACTAGCGGGGGTACCTACGAGCAGTACTTC
>TRBJ2-7|TRBV18|NA|NA
CASSPTTGPYEQYF
TGTGCCAGCTCACCAACTACAGGGCCCTACGAGCAGTACTTC
>TRBJ2-3|TRBV9|TRBD1|NA
CASSDEETGGISDTQYF
TGTGCCAGCAGCGATGAAGAGACAGGGGGCATTTCAGATACGCAGTATTTT
>TRBJ1-6|TRBV6-2/TRBV6-3|NA|NA
CASSYSRGAGANSPLHF
TGTGCCAGCAGTTACTCGAGGGGAGCAGGGGCTAATTCACCCCTCCACTTT
>TRBJ2-2|TRBV20-1|NA|NA
CSACGQTGELFF
TGCAGTGCTTGTGGCCAGACCGGGGAGCTGTTTTTT
>TRBJ2-3|TRBV12-5|TRBD2|once
CASGLRLAGGLLDTQYF
TGTGCTAGTGGTTTGAGACTAGCGGGGGGCTTATTAGATACGCAGTATTTT
>TRBJ1-3|TRBV19|TRBD1|NA
CASSIASGTGATIYF
TGTGCCAGTAGTATTGCGTCCGGGACAGGGGCCACCATATATTTT
>TRBJ2-7|TRBV2|NA|NA
CASNSGPTWEQYF
TGTGCCAGCAACTCAGGCCCCACCTGGGAGCAGTACTTC
>TRBJ2-7|TRBV30|NA|NA
CAWSDVGGLHEQYF
TGTGCCTGGAGTGACGTCGGGGGGCTCCACGAGCAGTACTTC
>TRBJ2-2|TRBV23-1|NA|NA
CASSQSQAGWNTGELFF
TGCGCCAGCAGTCAATCGCAGGCAGGGTGGAACACCGGGGAGCTGTTTTTT
>TRBJ2-2|TRBV14|NA|NA
CASSPLERGTGELFF
TGTGCCAGCAGCCCGCTAGAACGTGGCACCGGGGAGCTGTTTTTT
>TRBJ1-1|TRBV2|NA|few
CASSEAEDRDNTEAFF
TGTGCCAGCAGTGAAGCGGAGGACAGAGATAACACTGAAGCTTTCTTT
>TRBJ2-5|TRBV7-6|NA|NA
CASSLGARSGETQYF
TGTGCCAGCAGCTTAGGCGCTAGGAGCGGCGAGACCCAGTACTTC
>TRBJ1-1|TRBV15|NA|NA
CATSHPGENTEAFF
TGTGCCACCAGTCACCCAGGGGAGAACACTGAAGCTTTCTTT
>TRBJ1-2|TRBV6-2/TRBV6-3|NA|NA
CASSYSTRYTF
TGTGCCAGCAGTTACTCGACGCGGTACACCTTC
>TRBJ1-1|TRBV7-2|NA|NA
CASSFRMNTEAFF
TGTGCCAGCAGCTTCAGAATGAACACTGAAGCTTTCTTT
>TRBJ1-1|TRBV6-5|NA|NA
CASSPWTENTEAFF
TGTGCCAGCAGTCCCTGGACAGAGAACACTGAAGCTTTCTTT
>TRBJ2-1|TRBV3-1/TRBV3-2|TRBD2|NA
CASSQVGSGTSVNEQFF
TGTGCCAGCAGCCAAGTGGGTTCGGGGACTAGCGTCAATGAGCAGTTCTTC
>TRBJ2-2|TRBV7-9|TRBD2|NA
CASSPLLAGGLTGELFF
TGTGCCAGCAGCCCCCTCCTAGCGGGGGGACTCACCGGGGAGCTGTTTTTT
>TRBJ1-2|TRBV19|NA|NA
CASRSTGKDYGYTF
TGTGCCAGTAGGTCTACAGGGAAGGACTATGGCTACACCTTC
>TRBJ1-3|TRBV9|NA|few
CASSDPREVNTIYF
TGTGCCAGCAGCGATCCCCGGGAGGTGAACACCATATATTTT
>TRBJ2-1|TRBV7-2|TRBD1|NA
CASSSRADRASYDNEQFF
TGTGCCAGCAGCTCAAGGGCCGACAGGGCCTCCTATGACAATGAGCAGTTCTTC
>TRBJ2-7|TRBV11-1|TRBD1|few
CASSLDTGALYEQYF
TGTGCCAGCAGCTTAGACACAGGGGCTCTCTACGAGCAGTACTTC
>TRBJ2-1|TRBV29-1|NA|once
CSVRTGLVFF
TGCAGCGTTAGGACGGGACTGGTGTTCTTC
>TRBJ1-4|TRBV30|NA|NA
CAWKGRRIEKLFF
TGTGCCTGGAAGGGCAGGAGGATCGAAAAACTGTTTTTT
>TRBJ1-6|TRBV2|NA|NA
CASSESQNYSPLHF
TGTGCCAGCAGTGAATCGCAGAATTATTCACCCCTCCACTTT
>TRBJ1-2|TRBV4-1|TRBD1|NA
CASSQEDRESYGYTF
TGCGCCAGCAGCCAAGAAGACAGGGAAAGCTATGGCTACACCTTC
>TRBJ1-5|TRBV3-1/TRBV3-2|NA|NA
CASSQDRNSNQPQHF
TGTGCCAGCAGCCAAGACAGGAATAGCAATCAGCCCCAGCATTTT
>TRBJ1-1|TRBV19|NA|NA
CASSIAQGGVVEAFF
TGTGCCAGTAGTATAGCGCAGGGTGGGGTAGTTGAAGCTTTCTTT
>TRBJ1-1|TRBV5-4|TRBD1|NA
CASSPQDRGRMFTEAFF
TGTGCCAGCAGCCCCCAGGACAGGGGGCGCATGTTTACTGAAGCTTTCTTT
>TRBJ2-7|TRBV10-2|TRBD1|NA
CASRPRDRVHEQYF
TGCGCCAGCAGACCCCGGGACAGGGTTCACGAGCAGTACTTC
>TRBJ1-3|TRBV7-9|TRBD1|NA
CASSAYRDRISGNTIYF
TGTGCCAGCAGCGCGTACCGGGACAGAATCTCTGGAAACACCATATATTTT
>TRBJ1-1|TRBV5-1|NA|NA
CASSRAQEALAEAFF
TGCGCCAGCAGCCGGGCTCAGGAGGCCTTGGCTGAAGCTTTCTTT
>TRBJ1-3|TRBV13|NA|NA
CASSFADYSGNTIYF
TGTGCCAGCAGCTTTGCGGATTACTCTGGAAACACCATATATTTT
>TRBJ1-1|TRBV18|TRBD1|NA
CASSRRDRGNTEAFF
TGTGCCAGCTCACGACGGGACAGGGGAAACACTGAAGCTTTCTTT
>TRBJ1-1|TRBV29-1|NA|NA
CSVGRQGGTEAFF
TGCAGCGTTGGTAGGCAGGGTGGGACTGAAGCTTTCTTT
>TRBJ1-2|TRBV28|TRBD1|NA
CASSPPTGGSLNYGYTF
TGTGCCAGCAGTCCCCCGACAGGGGGCTCCCTTAACTATGGCTACACCTTC
>TRBJ2-7|TRBV11-3|TRBD1|once
CASSHRTGVGYEQYF
TGTGCCAGCAGCCATCGGACAGGTGTGGGGTACGAGCAGTACTTC
>TRBJ2-7|TRBV10-1|TRBD1|NA
CASRVGTGPPYEQYF
TGCGCCAGCAGGGTGGGGACAGGGCCTCCCTACGAGCAGTACTTC
>TRBJ1-5|TRBV29-1|TRBD1|NA
CSVGQGHSNQPQHF
TGCAGCGTGGGACAGGGACATAGCAATCAGCCCCAGCATTTT
>TRBJ2-5|TRBV5-5|NA|NA
CASSLQGRETQYF
TGTGCCAGCAGCTTACAGGGCCGAGAGACCCAGTACTTC
>TRBJ2-7|TRBV30|NA|NA
CAWSRGASYEQYF
TGTGCCTGGAGTCGGGGAGCCTCCTACGAGCAGTACTTC
>TRBJ1-1|TRBV14|TRBD1|NA
CASSLGQGNTEAFF
TGTGCCAGCAGCCTCGGACAGGGTAACACTGAAGCTTTCTTT
>TRBJ2-7|TRBV5-1|TRBD1|NA
CASSLAADRASEQYF
TGCGCCAGCAGCTTGGCCGCGGACAGGGCCTCCGAGCAGTACTTC
>TRBJ2-2|TRBV4-1|NA|once
CASSASNTGELFF
TGCGCCAGCAGCGCGAGCAACACCGGGGAGCTGTTTTTT
>TRBJ1-2|TRBV30|TRBD1|NA
CAWSSDRGLYGYTF
TGTGCCTGGAGTTCGGACAGGGGGCTTTATGGCTACACCTTC
>TRBJ2-7|TRBV28|TRBD1|NA
CASSSPQGAGYEQYF
TGTGCCAGCAGTTCCCCACAGGGGGCGGGGTACGAGCAGTACTTC
>TRBJ2-2|TRBV18|TRBD1|once
CASSPYGQANTGELFF
TGTGCCAGCTCACCATACGGACAGGCGAACACCGGGGAGCTGTTTTTT
>TRBJ2-1|TRBV5-1|NA|NA
CASSTDGSSYNEQFF
TGCGCCAGCAGCACAGACGGTAGCTCCTACAATGAGCAGTTCTTC
>TRBJ2-3|TRBV19|TRBD1|NA
CASNPDRSTDTQYF
TGTGCCAGTAACCCGGACAGGTCCACAGATACGCAGTATTTT
>TRBJ2-5|TRBV6-6|NA|NA
CASSSRGQIQGETQYF
TGTGCCAGCAGTTCGAGGGGTCAGATCCAGGGGGAGACCCAGTACTTC
>TRBJ2-3|TRBV7-3|NA|NA
CASSLTRLHRGTDTQYF
TGTGCCAGCAGCTTAACTCGGCTACACAGGGGCACAGATACGCAGTATTTT